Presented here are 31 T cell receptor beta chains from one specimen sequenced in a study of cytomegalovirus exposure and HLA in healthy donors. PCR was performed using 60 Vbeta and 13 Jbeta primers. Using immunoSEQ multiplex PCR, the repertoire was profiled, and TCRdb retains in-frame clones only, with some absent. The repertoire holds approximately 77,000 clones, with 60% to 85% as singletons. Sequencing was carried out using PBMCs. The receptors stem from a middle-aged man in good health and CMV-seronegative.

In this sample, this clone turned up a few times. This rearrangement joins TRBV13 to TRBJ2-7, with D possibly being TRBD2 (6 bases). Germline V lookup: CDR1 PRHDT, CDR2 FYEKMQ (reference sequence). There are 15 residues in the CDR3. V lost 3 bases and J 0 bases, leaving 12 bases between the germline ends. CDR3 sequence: CASSLRGGRSYEQYF. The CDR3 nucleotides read TGTGCCAGCAGCTTGCGAGGAGGGCGCTCCTACGAGCAGTACTTC.

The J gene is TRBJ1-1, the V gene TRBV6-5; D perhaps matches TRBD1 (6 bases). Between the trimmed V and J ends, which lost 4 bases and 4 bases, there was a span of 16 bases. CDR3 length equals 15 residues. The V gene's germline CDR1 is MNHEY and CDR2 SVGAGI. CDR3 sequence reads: CASSFNRVGVTEAFF. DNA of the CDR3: TGTGCCAGCAGTTTCAACAGGGTGGGGGTCACTGAAGCTTTCTTT.

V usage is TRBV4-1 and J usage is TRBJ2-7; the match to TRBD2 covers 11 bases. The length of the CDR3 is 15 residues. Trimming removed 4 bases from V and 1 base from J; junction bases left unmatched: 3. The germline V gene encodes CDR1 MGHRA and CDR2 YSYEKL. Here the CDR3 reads CASSPGLAASYEQYF. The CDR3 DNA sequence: TGCGCCAGCAGCCCGGGACTAGCGGCTTCCTACGAGCAGTACTTC.

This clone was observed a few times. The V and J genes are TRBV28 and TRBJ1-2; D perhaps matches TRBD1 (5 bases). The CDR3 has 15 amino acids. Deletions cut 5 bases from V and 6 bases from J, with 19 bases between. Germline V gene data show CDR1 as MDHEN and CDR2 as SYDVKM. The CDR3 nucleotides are TGTGCCAGCAGTCCGCCGGGCTTGATGGGGCATGGCTACACCTTC. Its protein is CASSPPGLMGHGYTF.

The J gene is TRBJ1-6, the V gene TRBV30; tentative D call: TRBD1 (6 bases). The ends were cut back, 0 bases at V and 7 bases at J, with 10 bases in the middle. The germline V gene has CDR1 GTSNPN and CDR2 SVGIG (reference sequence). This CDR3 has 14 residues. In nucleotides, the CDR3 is TGTGCCTGGAGTGTAGGTCAGGGGAATTCACCCCTCCACTTT. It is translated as CAWSVGQGNSPLHF.

CDR3 residues: CASRFQGNPAYEQYF. In DNA form, the CDR3 reads TGCGCCAGCAGATTCCAGGGAAATCCAGCCTACGAGCAGTACTTC. This rearrangement joins TRBV5-1 to TRBJ2-5; D may be TRBD1 (5 bases). The J call may be in error: the DNA end matches TRBJ2-7 better. This CDR3 spans 15 amino acids. CDR1 and CDR2 from the germline V gene are SGHRS and YFSETQ.

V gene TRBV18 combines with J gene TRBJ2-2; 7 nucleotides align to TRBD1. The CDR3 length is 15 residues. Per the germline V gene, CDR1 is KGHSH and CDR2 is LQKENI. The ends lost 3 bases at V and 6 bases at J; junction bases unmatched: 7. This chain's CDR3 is CASSPATGMSGELFF. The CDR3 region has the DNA TGTGCCAGCTCACCTGCGACAGGGATGTCCGGGGAGCTGTTTTTT.

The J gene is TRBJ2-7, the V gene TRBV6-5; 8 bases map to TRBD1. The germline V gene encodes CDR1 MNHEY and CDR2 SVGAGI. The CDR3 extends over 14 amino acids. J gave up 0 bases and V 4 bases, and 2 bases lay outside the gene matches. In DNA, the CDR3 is TGTGCCAGCAGTTGGACAGGGAGCTCCTACGAGCAGTACTTC. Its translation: CASSWTGSSYEQYF.

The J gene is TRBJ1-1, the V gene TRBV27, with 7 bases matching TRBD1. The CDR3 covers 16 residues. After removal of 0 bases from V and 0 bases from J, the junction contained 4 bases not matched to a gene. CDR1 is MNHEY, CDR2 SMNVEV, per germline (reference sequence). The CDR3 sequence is CASSLSFGTVNTEAFF. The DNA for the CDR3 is TGTGCCAGCAGTTTATCGTTCGGGACAGTGAACACTGAAGCTTTCTTT.

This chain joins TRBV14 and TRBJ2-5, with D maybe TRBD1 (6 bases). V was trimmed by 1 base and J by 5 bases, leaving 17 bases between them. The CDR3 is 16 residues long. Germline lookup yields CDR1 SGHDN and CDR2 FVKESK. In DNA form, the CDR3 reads TGTGCCAGCAGCCAAGGGGTCCTGGGGGCCCGGGAGACCCAGTACTTC. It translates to CASSQGVLGARETQYF.

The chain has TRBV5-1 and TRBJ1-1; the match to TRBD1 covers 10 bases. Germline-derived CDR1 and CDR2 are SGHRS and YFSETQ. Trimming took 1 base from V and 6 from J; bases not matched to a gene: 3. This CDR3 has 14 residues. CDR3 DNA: TGCGCCAGCAGCTTGAACGGACAGGGGGCTGAAGCTTTCTTT. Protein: CASSLNGQGAEAFF.

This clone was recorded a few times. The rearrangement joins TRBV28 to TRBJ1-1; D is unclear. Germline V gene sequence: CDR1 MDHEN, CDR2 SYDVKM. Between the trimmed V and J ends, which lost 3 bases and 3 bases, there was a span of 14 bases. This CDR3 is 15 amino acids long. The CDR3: CASSFAEERDTEAFF. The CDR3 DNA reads TGTGCCAGCAGTTTCGCTGAAGAGAGGGACACTGAAGCTTTCTTT. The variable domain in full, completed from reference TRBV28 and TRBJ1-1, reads DVKVTQSSRYLVKRTGEKVFLECVQDMDHENMFWYRQDPGLGLRLIYFSYDVKMKEKGDIPEGYSVSREKKERFSLILESASTNQTSMYLCASSFAEERDTEAFFGQGTRLTVV.

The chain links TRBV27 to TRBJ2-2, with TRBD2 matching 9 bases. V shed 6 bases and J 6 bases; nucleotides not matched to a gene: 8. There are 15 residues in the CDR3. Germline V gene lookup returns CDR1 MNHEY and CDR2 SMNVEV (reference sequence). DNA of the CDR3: TGTGCCAGCAGAAATAGCGGGAGATACGCCGGGGAGCTGTTTTTT. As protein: CASRNSGRYAGELFF.

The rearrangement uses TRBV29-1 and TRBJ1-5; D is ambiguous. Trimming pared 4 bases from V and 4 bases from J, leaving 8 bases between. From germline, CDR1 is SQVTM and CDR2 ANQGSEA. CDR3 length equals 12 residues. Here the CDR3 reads CSVGGENQPQHF. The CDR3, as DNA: TGCAGCGTTGGAGGAGAGAATCAGCCCCAGCATTTT.

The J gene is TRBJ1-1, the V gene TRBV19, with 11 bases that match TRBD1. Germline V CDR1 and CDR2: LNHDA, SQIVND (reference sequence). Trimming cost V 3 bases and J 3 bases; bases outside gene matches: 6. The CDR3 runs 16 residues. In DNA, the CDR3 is TGTGCCAGTAGTATCGGCCCGGGACAGGGGGACACTGAAGCTTTCTTT. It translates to CASSIGPGQGDTEAFF.

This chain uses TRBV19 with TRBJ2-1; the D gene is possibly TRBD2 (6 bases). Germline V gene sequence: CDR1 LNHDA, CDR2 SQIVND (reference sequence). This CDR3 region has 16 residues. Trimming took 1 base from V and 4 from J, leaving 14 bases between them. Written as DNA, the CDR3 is TGTGCCAGTAGTATAGTAGGGCGGGACCTTTACAATGAGCAGTTCTTC. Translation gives CASSIVGRDLYNEQFF.

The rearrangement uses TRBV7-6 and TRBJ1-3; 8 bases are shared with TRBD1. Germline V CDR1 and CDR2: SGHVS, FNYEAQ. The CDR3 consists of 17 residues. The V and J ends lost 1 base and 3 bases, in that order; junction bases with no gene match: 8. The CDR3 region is CASSLGLSGTGGNTIYF. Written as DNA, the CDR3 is TGTGCCAGCAGCTTAGGCCTCTCCGGGACAGGTGGAAACACCATATATTTT.

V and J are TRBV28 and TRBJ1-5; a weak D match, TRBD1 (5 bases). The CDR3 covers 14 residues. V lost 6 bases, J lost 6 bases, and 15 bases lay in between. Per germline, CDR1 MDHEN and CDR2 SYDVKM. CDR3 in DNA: TGTGCCAGCAGCCCCCTCTGGGGCGGTCAGCCCCAGCATTTT. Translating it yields CASSPLWGGQPQHF.

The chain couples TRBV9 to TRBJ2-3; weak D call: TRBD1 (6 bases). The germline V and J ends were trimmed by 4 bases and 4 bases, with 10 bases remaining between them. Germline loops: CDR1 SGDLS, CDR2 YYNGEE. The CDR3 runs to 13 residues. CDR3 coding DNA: TGTGCCAGCAGCAACAGGGCTTCAGATACGCAGTATTTT. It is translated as CASSNRASDTQYF. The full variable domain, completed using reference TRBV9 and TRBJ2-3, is DSGVTQTPKHLITATGQRVTLRCSPRSGDLSVYWYQQSLDQGLQFLIQYYNGEERAKGNILERFSAQQFPDLHSELNLSSLELGDSALYFCASSNRASDTQYFGPGTRLTVL.

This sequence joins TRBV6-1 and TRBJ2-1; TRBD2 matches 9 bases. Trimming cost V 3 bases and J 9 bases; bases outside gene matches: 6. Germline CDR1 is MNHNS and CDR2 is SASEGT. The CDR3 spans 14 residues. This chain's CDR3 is CASSELAGAGEQFF. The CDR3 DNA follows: TGTGCCAGCAGTGAGTTAGCGGGAGCGGGTGAGCAGTTCTTC.

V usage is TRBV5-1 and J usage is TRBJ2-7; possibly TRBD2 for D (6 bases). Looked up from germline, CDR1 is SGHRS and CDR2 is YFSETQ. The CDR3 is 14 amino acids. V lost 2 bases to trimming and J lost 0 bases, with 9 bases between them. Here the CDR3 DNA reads TGCGCCAGCAGCTTCGGGGGTACCTCCTACGAGCAGTACTTC. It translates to CASSFGGTSYEQYF.

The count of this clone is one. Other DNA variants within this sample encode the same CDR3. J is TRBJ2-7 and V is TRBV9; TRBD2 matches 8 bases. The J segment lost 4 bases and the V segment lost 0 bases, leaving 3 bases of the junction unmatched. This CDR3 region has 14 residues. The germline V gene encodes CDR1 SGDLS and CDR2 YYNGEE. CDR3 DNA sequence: TGTGCCAGCAGCGTAGATCTAGCGGGTTACGAGCAGTACTTC. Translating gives CASSVDLAGYEQYF. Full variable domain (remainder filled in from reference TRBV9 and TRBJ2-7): DSGVTQTPKHLITATGQRVTLRCSPRSGDLSVYWYQQSLDQGLQFLIQYYNGEERAKGNILERFSAQQFPDLHSELNLSSLELGDSALYFCASSVDLAGYEQYFGPGTRLTVT.

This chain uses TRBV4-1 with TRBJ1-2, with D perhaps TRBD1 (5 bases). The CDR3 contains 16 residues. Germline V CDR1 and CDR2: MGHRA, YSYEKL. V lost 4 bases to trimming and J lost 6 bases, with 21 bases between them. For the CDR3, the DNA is TGCGCCAGCAGCCTATCCCGGGACTTTAGCTTCCATGGCTACACCTTC. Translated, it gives CASSLSRDFSFHGYTF.

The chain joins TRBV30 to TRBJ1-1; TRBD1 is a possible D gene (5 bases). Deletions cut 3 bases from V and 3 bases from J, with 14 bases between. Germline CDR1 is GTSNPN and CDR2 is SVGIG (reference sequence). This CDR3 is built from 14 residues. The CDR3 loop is CAWRGRGTYTEAFF. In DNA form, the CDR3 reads TGTGCCTGGAGGGGGCGGGGGACCTACACTGAAGCTTTCTTT.

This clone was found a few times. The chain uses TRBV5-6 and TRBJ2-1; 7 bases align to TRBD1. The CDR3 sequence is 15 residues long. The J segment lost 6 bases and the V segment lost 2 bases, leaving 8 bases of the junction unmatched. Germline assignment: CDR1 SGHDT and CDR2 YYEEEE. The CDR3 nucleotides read TGTGCCAGCAGCTTTAGAGGGGGCATCTTCAATGAGCAGTTCTTC. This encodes CASSFRGGIFNEQFF.

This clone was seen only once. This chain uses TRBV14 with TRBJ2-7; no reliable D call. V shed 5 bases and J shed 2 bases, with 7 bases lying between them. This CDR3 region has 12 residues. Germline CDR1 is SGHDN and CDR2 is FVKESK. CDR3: CASSGHTYEQYF. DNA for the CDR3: TGTGCCAGCAGCGGCCATACCTACGAGCAGTACTTC.

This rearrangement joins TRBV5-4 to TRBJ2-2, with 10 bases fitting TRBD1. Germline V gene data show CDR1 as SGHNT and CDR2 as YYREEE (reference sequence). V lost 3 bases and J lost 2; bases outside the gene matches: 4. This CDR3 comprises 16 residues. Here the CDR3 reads CASSWDRGSNTGELFF. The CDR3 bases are TGTGCCAGCAGCTGGGACAGGGGATCCAACACCGGGGAGCTGTTTTTT. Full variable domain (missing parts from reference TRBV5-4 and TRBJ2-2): ETGVTQSPTHLIKTRGQQVTLRCSSQSGHNTVSWYQQALGQGPQFIFQYYREEENGRGNFPPRFSGLQFPNYSSELNVNALELDDSALYLCASSWDRGSNTGELFFGEGSRLTVL.

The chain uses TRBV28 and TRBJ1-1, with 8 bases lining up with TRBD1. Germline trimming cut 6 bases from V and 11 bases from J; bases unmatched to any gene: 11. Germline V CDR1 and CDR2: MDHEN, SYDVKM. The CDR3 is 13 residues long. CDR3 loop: CASRRPGGAYAFF. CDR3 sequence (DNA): TGTGCCAGCAGGCGTCCAGGGGGCGCTTATGCTTTCTTT.

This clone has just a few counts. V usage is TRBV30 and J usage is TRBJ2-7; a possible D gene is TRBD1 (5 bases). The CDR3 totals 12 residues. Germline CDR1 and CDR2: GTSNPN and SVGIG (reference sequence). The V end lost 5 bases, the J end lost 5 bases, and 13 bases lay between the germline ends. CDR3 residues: CAWARVGDEQYF. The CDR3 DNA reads TGTGCCTGGGCAAGGGTAGGGGACGAGCAGTACTTC.

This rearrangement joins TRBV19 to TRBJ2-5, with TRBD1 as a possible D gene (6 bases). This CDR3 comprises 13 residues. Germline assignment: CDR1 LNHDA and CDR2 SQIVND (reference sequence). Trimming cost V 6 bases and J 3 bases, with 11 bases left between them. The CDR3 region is CASSIRQEETQYF. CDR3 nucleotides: TGTGCCAGTAGCATCAGACAGGAAGAGACCCAGTACTTC.

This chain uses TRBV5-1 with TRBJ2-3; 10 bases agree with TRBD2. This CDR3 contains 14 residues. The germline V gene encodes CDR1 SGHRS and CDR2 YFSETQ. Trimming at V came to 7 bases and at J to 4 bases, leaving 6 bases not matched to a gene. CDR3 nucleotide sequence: TGCGCCAGCGGTTTAGCGGGAGGTGCAGATACGCAGTATTTT. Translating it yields CASGLAGGADTQYF.